Each of the 14 T cell receptor beta chains below was sequenced from the same sample in a study of cytomegalovirus exposure and HLA in healthy donors. The PCR made use of 60 Vbeta and 13 Jbeta primers. Some clones are missing from TCRdb's copy, which holds only in-frame ones; the method was immunoSEQ multiplex PCR. The record lists 200,000 to 250,000 clones, of which the ten most abundant hold roughly 0.89%. Sequencing input: PBMCs. Receptor source: a woman aged 30 to 39 in good health and CMV-seropositive.

CDR3 sequence reads: CASSIETGGHTEAFF. The CDR3 DNA sequence: TGTGCCAGTAGTATAGAGACAGGGGGCCACACTGAAGCTTTCTTT. V is TRBV19 and J is TRBJ1-1; 10 bases line up with TRBD1. Germline values: CDR1 LNHDA, CDR2 SQIVND (reference sequence). V was clipped by 0 bases and J by 3 bases; unmatched bases: 1. The CDR3 covers 15 residues.

The rearrangement links TRBV10-2 to TRBJ2-3, with D perhaps TRBD2 (6 bases). Germline V gene data show CDR1 as WSHSY and CDR2 as SAAADI. The CDR3 spans 18 residues. The V end lost 2 bases, the J end lost 0 bases, and 18 bases lay between the germline ends. The CDR3 reads CASSEPVGRAGSTDTQYF. The CDR3, as DNA: TGCGCCAGCAGTGAGCCAGTAGGGCGGGCGGGGAGCACAGATACGCAGTATTTT.

The CDR3 DNA reads as TGTGCCAGCAGCGTAGCGGGGGGAAACACCGGGGAGCTGTTTTTT. This translates into CASSVAGGNTGELFF. The rearrangement uses TRBV6-1 and TRBJ2-2; 10 bases are a match to TRBD2. The germline V gene has CDR1 MNHNS and CDR2 SASEGT. V lost 6 bases and J lost 2; bases outside the gene matches: 3. There are 15 residues in the CDR3.

The V call is TRBV7-8, the J call TRBJ2-1, with 8 bases aligning to TRBD2. The CDR3 spans 17 residues. Trimming at V came to 5 bases and at J to 6 bases, leaving 15 bases not matched to a gene. Per the germline V gene, CDR1 is SGHVS and CDR2 is FQNEAQ. In DNA, the CDR3 is TGTGCCAGCAGCCCCCAGCGGACTAGCTCCCCCATCAATGAGCAGTTCTTC. Translated, it gives CASSPQRTSSPINEQFF.

The chain uses TRBV7-2 and TRBJ2-5, with D perhaps TRBD1 (6 bases). V dropped 5 bases and J dropped 5 bases, with 12 bases sitting between them. Germline V gene data show CDR1 as SGHTA and CDR2 as FQGNSA. The CDR3 length is 13 residues. The chain's CDR3 is CASSRPGAETQYF. The CDR3 bases are TGTGCCAGCAGCCGACCAGGGGCGGAGACCCAGTACTTC. Supplemented by reference TRBV7-2 and TRBJ2-5, the full variable domain reads GAGVSQSPSNKVTEKGKDVELRCDPISGHTALYWYRQSLGQGLEFLIYFQGNSAPDKSGLPSDRFSAERTGGSVSTLTIQRTQQEDSAVYLCASSRPGAETQYFGPGTRLLVL.

The CDR3 loop is CSVPQGSYEQYF. The CDR3 DNA follows: TGCAGCGTTCCACAGGGATCCTACGAGCAGTACTTC. The chain links TRBV29-1 to TRBJ2-7, with D perhaps matching TRBD1 (6 bases). CDR1 is SQVTM, CDR2 ANQGSEA, per germline. V lost 5 bases and J lost 1, with 9 bases in between. The CDR3 is made up of 12 amino acids.

The rearrangement uses TRBV29-1 and TRBJ2-7; tentatively, D is TRBD2 (6 bases). V lost 8 bases to trimming and J lost 4 bases, with 15 bases between them. The CDR3 length is 12 residues. Germline CDR1 is SQVTM and CDR2 is ANQGSEA. Here the CDR3 reads CSYSTGVYEQYF. CDR3 bases: TGCAGCTATAGTACGGGGGTTTACGAGCAGTACTTC.

This chain joins TRBV27 and TRBJ2-1, with 8 bases matching TRBD1. The CDR3 length is 16 residues. Germline assignment: CDR1 MNHEY and CDR2 SMNVEV (reference sequence). The ends lost 6 bases at V and 10 bases at J; junction bases unmatched: 17. The CDR3 coding sequence is TGTGCCAGCAGCCCACTCGGACAGGGATGGTCCGACGAGCAGTTCTTC. It specifies CASSPLGQGWSDEQFF.

On this clone itself: Other DNA sequences from this sample encode an identical CDR3 as well. The chain joins TRBV7-2 to TRBJ1-1; D is possibly TRBD1 (5 bases). The V gene's germline CDR1 is SGHTA and CDR2 FQGNSA. This CDR3 has 13 amino acids. Trimming removed 4 bases at V and 1 base at J, with 7 bases between. CDR3 nucleotides: TGTGCCAGCAGCTCCGACAGGAACACTGAAGCTTTCTTT. It translates to CASSSDRNTEAFF.

By frequency, this clone is medium-sized. The rearrangement joins TRBV2 to TRBJ1-5; a possible D gene is TRBD1 (5 bases). Trimming removed 2 bases from V and 5 bases from J, with 16 bases in between. This CDR3 comprises 16 residues. Germline V lookup: CDR1 SNHLY, CDR2 FYNNEI. The CDR3 region is CASSEQRRAPDQPQHF. CDR3 DNA: TGTGCCAGCAGTGAACAACGCAGGGCCCCGGATCAGCCCCAGCATTTT. Together with reference TRBV2 and TRBJ1-5, the CDR3 gives the full variable domain: EPEVTQTPSHQVTQMGQEVILRCVPISNHLYFYWYRQILGQKVEFLVSFYNNEISEKSEIFDDQFSVERPDGSNFTLKIRSTKLEDSAMYFCASSEQRRAPDQPQHFGDGTRLSIL.

V gene TRBV11-2 combines with J gene TRBJ2-7; a possible D gene is TRBD1 (6 bases). V was trimmed by 7 bases and J by 2 bases, leaving 18 bases between them. Germline CDR1 is SGHAT and CDR2 is FQNNGV. This CDR3 spans 15 amino acids. Written as DNA, the CDR3 is TGTGCCAGCACCACACTAACAGGGTTCCCCTACGAGCAGTACTTC. It is translated as CASTTLTGFPYEQYF.

In regard to this clone: Other DNA sequences from this sample encode an identical CDR3 as well. The J gene is TRBJ1-2, the V gene TRBV18; D gene unclear. CDR3 length equals 13 residues. In germline, CDR1 is KGHSH, CDR2 LQKENI. V was cut by 3 bases and J by 3 bases, with 8 bases left in between. CDR3 coding DNA: TGTGCCAGCTCACCTTCGGAGGACTATGGCTACACCTTC. This encodes CASSPSEDYGYTF.

This rearrangement joins TRBV27 to TRBJ2-7; D is perhaps TRBD2 (5 bases). The CDR3 totals 17 residues. V was pared by 7 bases and J by 6 bases, with 28 bases between. The germline gives CDR1 MNHEY, CDR2 SMNVEV (reference sequence). The CDR3 here is CASTRIPGVTKGSEQYF. The CDR3 DNA is TGTGCCAGCACTCGCATCCCCGGGGTCACTAAGGGATCCGAGCAGTACTTC.

The rearrangement links TRBV15 to TRBJ2-2; 8 positions match TRBD2. This CDR3 spans 19 amino acids. Trimming took 3 bases from V and 4 from J; bases not matched to a gene: 16. Germline CDR1 LNHNV, CDR2 YYDKDF (reference sequence). Written as DNA, the CDR3 is TGTGCCACCAGCAGGAGGGGGGTTGGCGGGGGGCCAGGCACCGGGGAGCTGTTTTTT. Translated, it gives CATSRRGVGGGPGTGELFF.